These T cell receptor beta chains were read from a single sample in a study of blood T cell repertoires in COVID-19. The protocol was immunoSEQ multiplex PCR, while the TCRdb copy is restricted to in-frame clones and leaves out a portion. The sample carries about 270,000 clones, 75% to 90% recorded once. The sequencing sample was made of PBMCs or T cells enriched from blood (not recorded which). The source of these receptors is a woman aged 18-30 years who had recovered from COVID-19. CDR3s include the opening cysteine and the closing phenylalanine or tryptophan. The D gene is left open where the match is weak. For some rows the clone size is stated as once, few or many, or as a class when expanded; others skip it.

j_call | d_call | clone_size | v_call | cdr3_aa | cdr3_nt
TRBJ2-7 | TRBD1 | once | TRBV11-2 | CASSLGTASYEQYF | TGTGCCAGCAGCCTTGGGACAGCCTCCTACGAGCAGTACTTC
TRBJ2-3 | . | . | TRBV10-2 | CASSEGPGTDTQYF | TGCGCCAGCAGTGAGGGCCCAGGGACAGATACGCAGTATTTT
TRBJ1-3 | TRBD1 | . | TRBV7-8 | CASSLRDRDNTIYF | TGTGCCAGCAGCTTGAGGGACAGGGATAACACCATATATTTT
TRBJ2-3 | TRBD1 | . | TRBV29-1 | CSVQQGAGTQYF | TGCAGCGTTCAACAGGGGGCAGGTACGCAGTATTTT
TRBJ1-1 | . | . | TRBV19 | CASKGGGGTEAFF | TGTGCCAGTAAAGGAGGGGGAGGGACTGAAGCTTTCTTT
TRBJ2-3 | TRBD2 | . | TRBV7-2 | CASSSQLAGGSTDTQYF | TGTGCCAGCAGCTCTCAACTAGCGGGGGGGAGCACAGATACGCAGTATTTT
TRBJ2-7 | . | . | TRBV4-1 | CASSQEGGAAYEQYF | TGCGCCAGCAGCCAAGAGGGGGGGGCAGCCTACGAGCAGTACTTC
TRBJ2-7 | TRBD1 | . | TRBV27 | CASSSRGTAVYEQYF | TGTGCCAGCAGTAGCAGGGGGACAGCTGTCTACGAGCAGTACTTC
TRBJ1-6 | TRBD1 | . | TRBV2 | CASTRQGRSPLHF | TGTGCCAGCACCCGACAGGGGCGGTCACCCCTCCACTTT
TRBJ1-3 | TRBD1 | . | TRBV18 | CASSPRTGISGNTIYF | TGTGCCAGCTCACCAAGGACAGGGATCTCTGGAAACACCATATATTTT
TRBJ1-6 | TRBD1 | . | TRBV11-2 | CATRRGTGDSPLHF | TGTGCCACTAGACGTGGGACAGGGGATTCACCCCTCCACTTT
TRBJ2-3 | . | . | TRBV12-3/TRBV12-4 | CASRTGRTDTQYF | TGTGCCAGCAGGACAGGCCGCACAGATACGCAGTATTTT
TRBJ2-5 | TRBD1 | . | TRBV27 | CASRRQGGETQYF | TGTGCCAGCAGGAGACAGGGGGGAGAGACCCAGTACTTC
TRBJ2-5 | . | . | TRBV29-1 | CSAGHQETQYF | TGCAGCGCCGGCCACCAGGAGACCCAGTACTTC
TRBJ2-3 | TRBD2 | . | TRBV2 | CASSERGLATDTQYF | TGTGCCAGTAGTGAAAGGGGACTAGCAACAGATACGCAGTATTTT
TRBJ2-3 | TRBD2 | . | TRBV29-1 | CSVELGLAGGPTQYF | TGCAGCGTTGAACTGGGACTAGCGGGGGGGCCTACGCAGTATTTT
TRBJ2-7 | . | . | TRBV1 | CTSSQETHARGGSEQYF | TGCACCAGCAGCCAAGAAACTCATGCTCGGGGGGGCAGCGAGCAGTACTTC
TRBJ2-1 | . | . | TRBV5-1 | CASSFRTYNEQFF | TGCGCCAGCAGCTTTCGCACTTACAATGAGCAGTTCTTC
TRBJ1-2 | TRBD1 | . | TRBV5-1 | CASSLDRGYGYTF | TGCGCCAGCAGCTTGGACAGGGGGTATGGCTACACCTTC
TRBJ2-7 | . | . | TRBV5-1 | CASSLDGTYEQYF | TGCGCCAGCAGCTTGGACGGTACCTACGAGCAGTACTTC
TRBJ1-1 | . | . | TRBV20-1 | CSARTGEAFF | TGCAGTGCTAGAACAGGTGAAGCTTTCTTT
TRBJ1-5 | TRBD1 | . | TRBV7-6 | CASSLGQGNSNQPQHF | TGTGCCAGCAGCCTAGGACAGGGTAATAGCAATCAGCCCCAGCATTTT
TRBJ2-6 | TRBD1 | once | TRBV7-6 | CASSSGTVGAGANVLTF | TGTGCCAGCAGCTCCGGGACAGTGGGTGCGGGGGCCAACGTCCTGACTTTC
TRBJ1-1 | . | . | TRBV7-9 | CASSLAGDSAEGTEAFF | TGTGCCAGCAGCTTAGCAGGGGACTCGGCGGAGGGCACTGAAGCTTTCTTT
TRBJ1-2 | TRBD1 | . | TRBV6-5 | CASSRARTGDYTF | TGTGCCAGCAGCCGAGCCCGGACAGGGGACTACACCTTC
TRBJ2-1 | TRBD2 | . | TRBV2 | CASSVPSGVFRYEQFF | TGTGCCAGCAGTGTACCTAGCGGGGTCTTTCGGTATGAGCAGTTCTTC
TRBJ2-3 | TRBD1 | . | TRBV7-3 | CASSSRGQGAPDTQYF | TGTGCCAGCAGCTCGAGGGGACAGGGGGCCCCAGATACGCAGTATTTT
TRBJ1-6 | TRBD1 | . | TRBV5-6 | CASSHRTGTGISPLHF | TGTGCCAGCAGCCATCGAACCGGGACAGGGATTTCACCCCTCCACTTT
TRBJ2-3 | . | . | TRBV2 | CASSGPGGSTDTQYF | TGTGCCAGCAGTGGCCCCGGGGGATCCACAGATACGCAGTATTTT
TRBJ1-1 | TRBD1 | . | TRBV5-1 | CASSVGTGEAFF | TGCGCCAGCAGCGTCGGGACAGGTGAAGCTTTCTTT
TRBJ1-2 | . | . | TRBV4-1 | CASSQEVARRAVYGYTF | TGCGCCAGCAGCCAAGAAGTGGCGCGCAGGGCAGTCTATGGCTACACCTTC
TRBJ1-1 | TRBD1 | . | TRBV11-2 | CASSEQGAEAFF | TGTGCCAGCAGCGAACAGGGGGCTGAAGCTTTCTTT
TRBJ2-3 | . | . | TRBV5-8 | CASSLGIAADTQYF | TGTGCCAGCAGCTTGGGCATCGCGGCAGATACGCAGTATTTT
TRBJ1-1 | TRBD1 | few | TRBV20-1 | CSASTVRGQGDTEAFF | TGCAGTGCTAGTACTGTGAGGGGGCAAGGGGACACTGAAGCTTTCTTT
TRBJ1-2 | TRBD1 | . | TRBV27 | CASSPQGRAYGYTF | TGTGCCAGCAGTCCACAGGGGAGAGCCTATGGCTACACCTTC
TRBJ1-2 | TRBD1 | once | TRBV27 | CASSDRADYGYTF | TGTGCCAGCAGTGACAGGGCGGACTATGGCTACACCTTC
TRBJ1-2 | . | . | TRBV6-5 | CASRMSENYGYTF | TGTGCCAGCAGAATGTCCGAGAACTATGGCTACACCTTC
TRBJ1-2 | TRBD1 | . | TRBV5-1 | CASSGQGVSYGYTF | TGCGCCAGCAGCGGCCAGGGGGTCAGCTATGGCTACACCTTC
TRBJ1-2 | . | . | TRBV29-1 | CSVDRTVHYGYTF | TGCAGCGTTGATCGGACAGTACACTATGGCTACACCTTC
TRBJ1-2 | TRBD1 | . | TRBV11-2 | CASSSGQGNYGYTF | TGTGCCAGCAGCTCGGGACAGGGAAACTATGGCTACACCTTC